This TCR beta chain was documented in a study of cytomegalovirus exposure and HLA in healthy donors (dated 2017 in TCRdb). Regarding the study in general: In an earlier analysis of some 610 of the donors, around 300 Gb of sequence data and approximately 120 million unique TCR beta sequences from about 179 million T cells were reported. Four to six DR-DQ haplotypes were handled as single units for association and clustering because linkage in the cohort was strong. Typing coverage varied by locus: roughly 629-640 donors for A, B, C, DRB1 and DQB1; more than 500 for DQA1; some 610 for DPA1; roughly 470 for DPB1. The study aimed to test whether signatures of past pathogen exposure could be identified by cataloging public T cell receptors. An early release that covered some 630 HLA-typed donors contained approximately 300 gigabases of sequencing data and 75 million to 100 million unique TCR sequences. A later analysis re-analyzed previously published TCR beta repertoires from 666 donors and added high-resolution HLA genotyping to study TCR occurrence patterns. Both class I and class II loci were covered by HLA typing, at four-digit resolution. Of the approximately 400 genotyped donors, 65% to 90% fell in the genetic ancestry cluster associated with self-reported Caucasian donors. Genome-wide SNP genotypes for about three fifths of the 666 donors were used in a later genetic analysis, which treated that subset as a discovery cohort. Alongside the repertoire data, information on donor age, sex, ethnicity and CMV serostatus was compiled. On average, roughly 250,000 unique TCR beta nucleotide sequences were sequenced per donor among a few hundred genotyped donors of the cohort, with roughly 18% of those sequences being non-productive. To predict cytomegalovirus infection status, the study brought together high-throughput TCR immunosequencing, statistical association of individual TCRs with disease status, and machine learning. Using immunosequencing, the study profiled T cell repertoires from around 680 subjects and related those repertoires to cytomegalovirus serostatus. To decide whether each TCR beta V gene segment behaved as functional or pseudogenic, an earlier analysis of fewer than 750 of the donors relied on high-throughput TCR beta sequencing. Besides the first cohort of approximately 710 subjects, a separate validation cohort made up of over 95 different subjects was used. All discovery cohort repertoires had been generated on a single sequencing platform. The later analysis used no new phenotypic data to find candidate immune exposures, relying instead on TCR beta sequences and their occurrence across donors.

The cohort comprised several hundred healthy bone marrow donors. At the time of sampling, all cohort members were nominally healthy, though unrecorded immune exposures were likely present. The donor tested CMV seronegative and was one of the 352 seronegative cohort members. Every donor gave a peripheral blood sample, and the peripheral blood mononuclear cells from that sample were used for TCR beta sequencing. The Qiagen DNeasy Blood Extraction Kit was used to extract genomic DNA from the blood cell samples. This clone was detected a few times. What antigen it recognizes has not been identified. One end of the junction is discordant with germline, which a read error may explain. What the research found in general, with its limitations: Assigning TCR associations to individual alleles was difficult when HLA alleles, especially DR and DQ, strongly co-occurred. Specific HLA alleles were associated with roughly 16,000 TCR beta sequences at a false discovery rate of 0.05 in a later analysis. In an earlier analysis of more than 450 of the donors, most TCR beta V segments were observed in productive rearrangements about 87% or about 30% of the time, broadly matching IMGT annotations. Roughly uniform sequencing depth across donors was assumed in presence/absence analyses, although this assumption may not hold. Some 15 rarely observed V segments, including chromosome 9 orphons, were excluded from the earlier analysis of just under 600 of the donors because counts were too low. According to a later analysis, TCR association rates differed among HLA loci, with DRB1 alleles showing the most associated TCRs and HLA-C alleles showing the fewest. A later genetic analysis reported fewer N-insertions in productive TCRs among donors in an Asian-associated ancestry cluster than the roughly 700-donor mean. Most TCR sequences were observed very rarely across donors, whereas some public TCRs were present in many individuals. An association between a missense DCLRE1C variant and V-gene and J-gene trimming of TCR beta chains was found in a later genetic analysis and replicated in an independent cohort. In both the original and validation cohorts, the classifier was reported to diagnose cytomegalovirus status with high specificity and sensitivity. Compared with equally common non-associated chains, HLA-associated TCR beta chains in a later analysis were more clonally expanded and had lower generation probabilities. Linkage disequilibrium might explain the correlated functional status among segregating V segments, but an unknown experimental factor could not be excluded. HLA typing was unavailable for some donors at each locus, so association tests used only the typed subset. In a later analysis, several top co-occurrence clusters were reported to appear linked to parvovirus B19, influenza, CMV and Epstein-Barr virus. CMV serostatus was the only immune exposure information available for the cohort. A further reported finding was that TCR beta sequences accurately predicted the HLA-A and HLA-B alleles for most subjects in the first cohort. The cohort was sequenced for TCR beta chains only, and without alpha or paired-chain data the features that could be detected were limited. According to the authors, the approach could potentially be generalized to other disease states and immunological phenotypes. The sequencing pipeline was judged likely to have produced a cluster of highly shared sequence variants as a technical artifact. A total of 164 TCR beta chains were listed by the study as associated with cytomegalovirus. According to a later analysis, most CMV-associated TCR beta chains appeared to be HLA-restricted, and the HLA associations seemed to be driven largely by CMV exposure. Three of the identified cytomegalovirus-associated TCR beta chains were confirmed in vitro to be specific for cytomegalovirus antigens.

Libraries were built with the immunoSEQ multiplex PCR assay. For the multiplex PCR, a mixture combining 60 forward primers for TCR Vbeta segments and 13 reverse primers for TCR Jbeta segments was used. The CDR3 region of rearranged TCR beta genes was amplified from genomic DNA with a multiplex PCR assay. Amplified TCR beta libraries were sequenced as 87-base-pair reads on the Illumina HiSeq System. The paper's data handling went like this. A later analysis counted about 82 million unique TCR beta chains across the roughly 700 repertoires, and some 11 million of these chains were shared by at least two donors. To remove PCR and sequencing errors, raw reads were error-corrected and collapsed into unique sequences using a nearest-neighbor algorithm that merged closely related sequences. To assign V, D and J gene segments, CDR3 sequences were aligned to IMGT reference sequences. For a sequence to be retained, a match of at least six nucleotides was required to both a V gene segment and a J gene segment. Rearrangements were classified as productive when the CDR3 lacked stop codons and remained in frame with V and J, and all other rearrangements were classified as non-productive. CDR3 was defined according to IMGT convention as the region running from the second conserved V-encoded cysteine to the conserved J-encoded phenylalanine. In an earlier analysis of just under 600 of the donors, sequences lacking an unambiguous match to a single V gene segment were excluded. In an earlier analysis of roughly 600 of the donors, a V segment was called functional when productive rearrangements were above 56.7%, and segregating when the standard deviation between donors exceeded 5%. A statistical classification framework was built for diagnosing cytomegalovirus status from the catalog of TCR beta chain sequences. V and J gene assignment, in a later analysis, came from comparing TCR nucleotide sequences with IMGT/GENE-DB human TR gene sequences. Using the TCRdist pipeline, a later analysis assigned CDR3 sequences along with most-parsimonious VDJ recombination scenarios. In a later analysis, each TCR beta chain was defined by its CDR3 amino acid sequence together with its V-gene family, and reads without a unique V-gene family were excluded. A later analysis removed 600 or so highly shared, low-generation-probability nucleotide sequences to deal with suspected cross-contamination and a sequencing artifact. For each public chain, a later analysis derived a clonal expansion index from normalized ranks of inferred template counts within each repertoire. Generation probabilities in a later analysis came from a VDJ recombination model fitted to out-of-frame rearrangements, and those results were checked against IGoR. A later analysis scored TCR-TCR, TCR-HLA and TCR-CMV co-occurrence with hypergeometric tests, applying a repertoire-size bias correction to TCR pairs. A later analysis estimated false discovery rates by permuting HLA or CMV assignments 20 times. In a later analysis, co-occurring TCRs were grouped using DBSCAN, and TCRdist sequence similarity was added for clustering within HLA-allele-positive subsets. Repertoires with fewer than 30,000 or more than 120,000 public chains were left out of co-occurrence clustering, as were a handful of repertoires with anomalous nucleotide sharing. Sourced from immuneACCESS, this table was stored by TCRdb with only in-frame sequences that have V and J called. A share of the clones is absent; for the studies checked, an unresolved V gene accounts for under half, and the remainder has no known explanation. V and J calls plus clone size are reproduced from that table; the DNA served to infer D and trimming. The sample profile shows 150,000 to 200,000 clones; more than 75% of them were found once. In total, the top ten clones hold 1.4% of the sample.

The sequenced material came from PBMCs. This clonotype was obtained from a male donor in good health and CMV-seronegative.

The CDR3 protein is CSSSFPIGGRELFF. The bases read TGTTCCAGCAGCTTTCCAATCGGGGGGAGAGAGCTGTTTTTT. This receptor chain uses TRBV7-9 and TRBJ2-2; the central 7 bases match TRBD2. The cysteine opens and the phenylalanine closes a CDR3 of 14 amino acids. CDR3 DNA only is kept here, 42 bases in frame from base 1. CDR1 and CDR2 are read off the germline V gene (reference sequence) as SEHNR and FQNEAQ.